A single sample is the source of the 18 T cell receptor beta chains below, sequenced in a study of shared clonotypes between healthy human individuals. The protocol was immunoSEQ multiplex PCR, while the TCRdb copy is restricted to in-frame clones and leaves out a portion. Among around 620,000 clones listed, roughly 96% were seen once. The naive CD8 fraction comprised CD45RO-negative cells positively selected for CCR7 and excluded terminally differentiated effector memory CD45RA+ cells. What was sequenced was naive CD8+ T cells sorted from blood. The receptors stem from a woman in her 30s in good health.

This clone was picked up one time. This chain links TRBV4-1 with TRBJ1-4, with 8 bases fitting TRBD1. J gave up 5 bases and V 5 bases, and 7 bases lay outside the gene matches. Germline assignment: CDR1 MGHRA and CDR2 YSYEKL. This CDR3 contains 15 residues. CDR3 in DNA: TGCGCCAGCAGCTCCCGCCAGGGGGCGAATGAAAAACTGTTTTTT. Protein product: CASSSRQGANEKLFF.

This chain links TRBV7-8 with TRBJ2-2; 8 bases map to TRBD2. V shed 10 bases, J shed 5 bases, and the junction held 9 bases outside the gene matches. Germline CDR1 and CDR2: SGHVS and FQNEAQ. The CDR3 extends over 14 amino acids. The CDR3 is CATARREETGELFF. The CDR3 DNA is TGTGCCACAGCCCGGCGGGAGGAGACCGGGGAGCTGTTTTTT.

V gene TRBV15 combines with J gene TRBJ2-7; no clear D. Germline V lookup: CDR1 LNHNV, CDR2 YYDKDF (reference sequence). The CDR3 length is 13 residues. V lost 0 bases, J lost 3 bases, and 6 bases lay in between. The CDR3 DNA follows: TGTGCCACCAGCAGAGATTCCCTCTACGAGCAGTACTTC. Its protein product is CATSRDSLYEQYF.

The rearrangement uses TRBV7-8 and TRBJ2-5; TRBD1 matches at 7 bases. The DNA end is a closer match to TRBJ2-7, so the J assignment may be wrong. Germline V gene data show CDR1 as SGHVS and CDR2 as FQNEAQ. This CDR3 is built from 15 residues. This chain's CDR3 is CASSYTTGSRYEQYF. In DNA, the CDR3 is TGTGCCAGCAGCTATACGACAGGGTCGAGGTACGAGCAGTACTTC.

The chain employs TRBV28 and TRBJ2-1; D gene unclear. The CDR3 sequence is 13 residues long. Trimming took off 3 bases at V and 9 bases at J, with 12 bases between the two ends. Looked up from germline, CDR1 is MDHEN and CDR2 is SYDVKM. The CDR3 loop reads CASSFYLTSEQFF. CDR3 coding DNA: TGTGCCAGCAGTTTCTACCTAACAAGTGAGCAGTTCTTC.

The J gene is TRBJ1-2, the V gene TRBV19, with D possibly matching TRBD1 (5 bases). This CDR3 is built from 20 residues. Per the germline V gene, CDR1 is LNHDA and CDR2 is SQIVND (reference sequence). The V gene lost 0 bases and the J gene lost 2 bases, with 25 bases spanning the gap. The CDR3 DNA follows: TGTGCCAGTAGTATAGATGCATTTGGGCCGGTCAGGGCTGGCAACTATGGCTACACCTTC. Its protein product is CASSIDAFGPVRAGNYGYTF.

The chain has TRBV29-1 and TRBJ2-5; TRBD2 matches 10 bases. Germline V lookup: CDR1 SQVTM, CDR2 ANQGSEA. The CDR3 spans 15 residues. Germline trimming cut 0 bases from V and 7 bases from J; bases unmatched to any gene: 8. CDR3 region: CSVEDRLAGVATQYF. CDR3 sequence (DNA): TGCAGCGTTGAAGATCGGCTAGCGGGAGTGGCGACCCAGTACTTC.

This chain uses TRBV19 with TRBJ2-3, with D hard to call. The CDR3 sequence is 15 residues long. The V gene's germline CDR1 is LNHDA and CDR2 SQIVND (reference sequence). V lost 3 bases, J lost 2 bases, and 12 bases lay in between. CDR3 amino acids: CASSMLFSDTDTQYF. CDR3 DNA sequence: TGTGCCAGTAGTATGCTTTTTTCCGACACAGATACGCAGTATTTT.

The rearrangement links TRBV4-2 to TRBJ1-3; tentative D call: TRBD1 (6 bases). CDR1 LGHNA and CDR2 YNFKEQ come from the germline V gene. This CDR3 has 17 amino acids. The V gene lost 1 base and the J gene lost 0 bases, with 13 bases spanning the gap. The CDR3 DNA reads TGTGCCAGCAGCCAAGCTCTCCAAGGGGGCTCTGGAAACACCATATATTTT. Its protein is CASSQALQGGSGNTIYF.

This chain uses TRBV9 with TRBJ1-4; D unclear. Germline CDR1 is SGDLS and CDR2 is YYNGEE. Trimming took 4 bases from V and 0 from J, leaving 19 bases between them. This CDR3 has 18 residues. CDR3 coding DNA: TGTGCCAGCAGCTCCGGACGGGAGGTATTTGCAACTAATGAAAAACTGTTTTTT. It encodes CASSSGREVFATNEKLFF.

The chain employs TRBV6-4 and TRBJ2-7; TRBD2 aligns across 8 bases. Germline loops: CDR1 MRHNA, CDR2 SNTAGT. The CDR3 loop spans 16 amino acids. The J segment lost 7 bases and the V segment lost 2 bases, leaving 13 bases of the junction unmatched. CDR3 amino acids: CASSDRTSGDLREQYF. The CDR3 DNA reads TGTGCCAGCAGTGACCGTACTAGCGGAGACCTACGGGAGCAGTACTTC.

This chain joins TRBV2 and TRBJ1-2, with TRBD1 matching over 9 bases. With 3 bases clipped from V and 5 bases from J, the junction kept 10 bases outside the gene matches. In germline, CDR1 is SNHLY, CDR2 FYNNEI. The CDR3 is made up of 16 amino acids. Written as DNA, the CDR3 is TGTGCCAGCAGTGATGGTGGGACAGGGCGGGGGTATGGCTACACCTTC. Translation gives CASSDGGTGRGYGYTF.

This clone was seen only once. The chain employs TRBV5-6 and TRBJ2-7; D remains ambiguous. Per germline, CDR1 SGHDT and CDR2 YYEEEE. The CDR3 is made up of 14 amino acids. The ends were cut back, 0 bases at V and 0 bases at J, with 7 bases in the middle. The CDR3 DNA reads as TGTGCCAGCAGCTTGGTGGGTTCCTCCTACGAGCAGTACTTC. Translating it yields CASSLVGSSYEQYF.

The chain joins TRBV19 to TRBJ1-5; D uncertain. Germline V gene data show CDR1 as LNHDA and CDR2 as SQIVND (reference sequence). Trimming cost V 3 bases and J 3 bases, with 6 bases left between them. The CDR3 totals 13 residues. CDR3 DNA: TGTGCCAGTAGTATGTACAACAATCAGCCCCAGCATTTT. This translates into CASSMYNNQPQHF.

The V and J genes are TRBV27 and TRBJ2-1; D remains unclear. Germline V gene data show CDR1 as MNHEY and CDR2 as SMNVEV (reference sequence). V was shortened by 5 bases and J by 5 bases, with 10 bases between the two germline ends. This CDR3 region has 13 residues. The CDR3 sequence is CASSPNLNNEQFF. The CDR3 bases are TGTGCCAGCAGTCCGAATCTGAACAATGAGCAGTTCTTC.

The CDR3 bases are TGTGCCAGCAGACTAGCGGGAGCCAATGAGCAGTTCTTC. Protein: CASRLAGANEQFF. The chain joins TRBV13 to TRBJ2-1; the match to TRBD2 covers 11 bases. Germline CDR1 and CDR2: PRHDT and FYEKMQ (reference sequence). V gave up 6 bases and J gave up 6 bases; unmatched junction bases: 1. The CDR3 spans 13 residues.

The rearrangement uses TRBV5-4 and TRBJ2-7, with a weak D call TRBD1 (6 bases). The CDR3 contains 15 residues. CDR1 and CDR2 from the germline V gene are SGHNT and YYREEE (reference sequence). With 1 base removed from V and 3 bases from J, the gap between germline ends came to 14 bases. The CDR3 sequence: CASSLPRDTHYEQYF. For the CDR3, the DNA is TGTGCCAGCAGCTTGCCCCGGGACACACACTACGAGCAGTACTTC.

The V and J genes are TRBV5-6 and TRBJ2-1, with 10 bases aligning to TRBD2. V lost 4 bases, J lost 7 bases, and 5 bases stayed unmatched. This CDR3 has 14 residues. Germline CDR1 reads SGHDT; CDR2 reads YYEEEE. CDR3 DNA: TGTGCCAGCAGCATCGGACTAGCGGAGAATGAGCAGTTCTTC. Protein: CASSIGLAENEQFF.